What follows are 8 T cell receptor beta chains derived from one specimen sequenced in a study of beta chain features in type 1 diabetes. Findings and limits, study-wide: In all four CD4+ subsets, TCRB CDR3 length was significantly, moderately reduced in type 1 diabetes.

Reverse transcription of all isolated RNA meant that expressed TCRB transcripts were sequenced. TCRdb's copy holds only in-frame clones and misses some; the assay was immunoSEQ multiplex PCR. The sample comprises some 190,000 clones, less than 10% of which are singletons, and 0.5% rests with the top ten. The antigens for these receptors are not known. Sequenced sample: central memory CD4+ T cells from blood. The source is a man aged 18-30 years with type 1 diabetes.

The chain uses TRBV28 and TRBJ1-5; TRBD1 might be the D (5 bases). CDR3 length: 15 residues. In germline, CDR1 is MDHEN, CDR2 SYDVKM. This CDR3 reads CATELQVSPRQPQHF. The CDR3 nucleotides are TGTGCGACGGAATTACAGGTTTCTCCTCGTCAGCCCCAGCATTTT.

The sample holds a few counts of this clone. This clone may be a read error of a much larger clone one base away. This sequence joins TRBV9 and TRBJ2-5; 7 bases line up with TRBD1. The CDR3 totals 14 residues. V lost 4 bases and J lost 0; bases outside the gene matches: 3. CDR1 and CDR2 (germline): SGDLS, YYNGEE. The DNA for the CDR3 is TGTGCCAGCAGCTCGGGACAGCACCAAGAGACCCAGTACTTC. It yields the protein CASSSGQHQETQYF. The entire variable domain, with the rest obtained from reference TRBV9 and TRBJ2-5, is as follows: DSGVTQTPKHLITATGQRVTLRCSPRSGDLSVYWYQQSLDQGLQFLIQYYNGEERAKGNILERFSAQQFPDLHSELNLSSLELGDSALYFCASSSGQHQETQYFGPGTRLLVL.

This clone showed up just a few times. The gene calls are TRBV5-4 and TRBJ2-3; 10 nucleotides line up with TRBD2. This CDR3 contains 15 residues. With V trimmed by 6 bases and J by 0 bases, 4 bases remained unmatched. CDR1 is SGHNT, CDR2 YYREEE, per germline (reference sequence). This CDR3 reads CASKLAGTSTDTQYF. The CDR3 nucleotides are TGTGCCAGCAAACTAGCGGGGACGAGCACAGATACGCAGTATTTT.

This clone was found many times. The chain has TRBV7-2 and TRBJ2-5; 8 bases are shared with TRBD1. The V segment lost 5 bases and the J segment 5 bases; nucleotides outside the gene matches: 7. CDR1 and CDR2 from the germline V gene are SGHTA and FQGNSA. The CDR3 has 14 amino acids. CDR3 in amino acids: CASSRSRGQETQYF. The CDR3 DNA sequence: TGTGCCAGCAGCCGATCCAGGGGGCAGGAGACCCAGTACTTC. Variable domain in full (rest from reference TRBV7-2 and TRBJ2-5): GAGVSQSPSNKVTEKGKDVELRCDPISGHTALYWYRQSLGQGLEFLIYFQGNSAPDKSGLPSDRFSAERTGGSVSTLTIQRTQQEDSAVYLCASSRSRGQETQYFGPGTRLLVL.

This clone was observed a few times. This CDR3 is CSVDSSGRRADTQYF. CDR3 bases: TGCAGCGTTGATAGTAGCGGGAGGAGGGCAGATACGCAGTATTTT. This chain uses TRBV29-1 with TRBJ2-3; 10 nucleotides match TRBD2. CDR1 SQVTM and CDR2 ANQGSEA come from the germline V gene. The CDR3 is 15 amino acids. Germline trimming cut 3 bases from V and 4 bases from J; bases unmatched to any gene: 7.

This chain links TRBV5-1 with TRBJ2-7; TRBD1 is a possible D gene (6 bases). CDR1 is SGHRS and CDR2 is YFSETQ in the germline V gene. CDR3 length: 13 amino acids. V dropped 3 bases and J dropped 2 bases, with 9 bases sitting between them. The CDR3 sequence is CASSSRDTYEQYF. The CDR3 coding sequence is TGCGCCAGCAGCTCAAGGGACACCTACGAGCAGTACTTC. The full variable domain, rest sourced from reference TRBV5-1 and TRBJ2-7, is KAGVTQTPRYLIKTRGQQVTLSCSPISGHRSVSWYQQTPGQGLQFLFEYFSETQRNKGNFPGRFSGRQFSNSRSEMNVSTLELGDSALYLCASSSRDTYEQYFGPGTRLTVT.

The CDR3 loop reads CASRTGRTTLDNEQFF. The CDR3 DNA sequence: TGTGCCAGCAGGACCGGTCGGACAACCCTCGACAATGAGCAGTTCTTC. The V and J genes are TRBV7-8 and TRBJ2-1; maybe TRBD1 (5 bases). This CDR3 spans 16 amino acids. Trimming shortened V by 6 bases and J by 5 bases, and 20 bases separated the two germline ends. Germline CDR1 SGHVS, CDR2 FQNEAQ.

This clone came up a few times. The chain uses TRBV7-2 and TRBJ2-2; tentatively, D is TRBD1 (6 bases). Trimming stripped 7 bases from V and 4 bases from J, with 10 bases between. Germline V gene sequence: CDR1 SGHTA, CDR2 FQGNSA. The CDR3 is 13 amino acids. CDR3: CASTAQGTGELFF. CDR3 DNA: TGTGCCAGCACCGCACAGGGCACCGGGGAGCTGTTTTTT. Combining the CDR3 with reference TRBV7-2 and TRBJ2-2 gives the whole variable domain GAGVSQSPSNKVTEKGKDVELRCDPISGHTALYWYRQSLGQGLEFLIYFQGNSAPDKSGLPSDRFSAERTGGSVSTLTIQRTQQEDSAVYLCASTAQGTGELFFGEGSRLTVL.